A single count supports the clone carrying this TCR beta chain. These data are taken from a study of blood T cell repertoires in COVID-19. Sequenced by immunoSEQ multiplex PCR; TCRdb stores in-frame clones only, minus some. Here the sample spans approximately 15,000 clones, approximately 88% being singletons. The receptor was isolated from a human donor in a cohort sampled during active COVID-19. The sample taken for sequencing was peripheral blood.

The CDR3 region is CAWRVYGNYGYTF. The CDR3, as DNA: TGTGCCTGGAGAGTGTACGGGAACTATGGCTACACCTTC. The chain recombines TRBV30 with TRBJ1-2; no clear D. Germline-derived CDR1 and CDR2 are GTSNPN and SVGIG (reference sequence). The CDR3 contains 13 residues. V was clipped by 3 bases and J by 2 bases, with 10 bases between them.